The TCR beta chain under discussion was sequenced for a study of T cell responses to AZD1222 COVID-19 vaccine. With 0 bases removed from V and 0 bases from J, the gap between germline ends came to 3 bases. Germline V lookup: CDR1 GTSNPN, CDR2 SVGIG (reference sequence). The CDR3 has 13 amino acids. Profiled with immunoSEQ multiplex PCR; TCRdb holds only in-frame clones, not every one. Of just over 80,000 clones listed, over 80% were seen once; the top ten hold approximately 5.7%. The sample in question was peripheral blood, obtained on day 0 of AZD1222 vaccination. V and J are TRBV30 and TRBJ1-5, with unresolved D. This clonotype originated in an adult in good health. CDR3 in DNA: TGTGCCTGGAGTGTATCTAGCAATCAGCCCCAGCATTTT. It translates to CAWSVSSNQPQHF.